The 6 T cell receptor beta chains below all came from one sample that was sequenced in a study of blood T cell repertoires in COVID-19. Sequenced by immunoSEQ multiplex PCR; TCRdb stores in-frame clones only, minus some. This table has roughly 300,000 clones, 65% to 85% appearing once. Material: peripheral blood. The receptors were sampled from a human donor with COVID-19, enrolled during active disease. The donor label of this sample is uncertain.

J is TRBJ2-5 and V is TRBV6-4; the match to TRBD1 covers 12 bases. The CDR3 runs 16 residues. The V segment lost 3 bases and the J segment 5 bases; nucleotides outside the gene matches: 7. Germline CDR1 and CDR2: MRHNA and SNTAGT. The CDR3 protein is CASSENPGTGGETQYF. As DNA, the CDR3 is TGTGCCAGCAGTGAAAATCCCGGGACAGGGGGCGAGACCCAGTACTTC.

There are many counts of this clone. The CDR3 nucleotides read TGTGCCTCTTCCCGGCTAGCGGGTAACAATGAGCAGTTCTTC. Its protein product is CASSRLAGNNEQFF. The rearrangement joins TRBV9 to TRBJ2-1, with TRBD2 identical over 8 bases. This CDR3 region has 14 residues. V lost 10 bases to trimming and J lost 5 bases; unmatched junction nucleotides: 11. Germline CDR1 and CDR2: SGDLS and YYNGEE.

The chain employs TRBV3-1 (or the pseudogene TRBV3-2) and TRBJ2-5; 15 bases map to TRBD2. Germline V lookup: CDR1 LGHDT, CDR2 YNNKEL (reference sequence). The CDR3 loop spans 17 amino acids. V was clipped by 4 bases and J by 1 base; unmatched bases: 4. Here the CDR3 reads CASSPGLAGGFQETQYF. The CDR3 coding sequence is TGTGCCAGCAGCCCGGGACTAGCGGGAGGTTTCCAAGAGACCCAGTACTTC.

This rearrangement joins TRBV29-1 to TRBJ1-1; 9 bases are shared with TRBD1. Germline V lookup: CDR1 SQVTM, CDR2 ANQGSEA. This CDR3 is 13 amino acids long. The V and J ends lost 7 bases and 0 bases, in that order; junction bases with no gene match: 3. CDR3 amino acids: CSARQGVNTEAFF. The CDR3 bases are TGCAGCGCACGACAGGGGGTGAACACTGAAGCTTTCTTT.

The chain recombines TRBV30 with TRBJ2-3; 13 bases agree with TRBD2. With V trimmed by 5 bases and J by 4 bases, 9 bases remained unmatched. The CDR3 has 16 residues. CDR1 GTSNPN and CDR2 SVGIG come from the germline V gene (reference sequence). The chain's CDR3 is CAWARLAGGYADTQYF. The DNA for the CDR3 is TGTGCCTGGGCCAGACTAGCGGGAGGTTACGCAGATACGCAGTATTTT.

The table lists this clone with a few counts. The chain employs TRBV19 and TRBJ1-1; unclear D gene. V shed 3 bases and J shed 0 bases, with 14 bases lying between them. The CDR3 runs to 16 residues. Germline assignment: CDR1 LNHDA and CDR2 SQIVND (reference sequence). This CDR3 is CASSIYGSGLNTEAFF. The CDR3 region has the DNA TGTGCCAGTAGTATTTATGGGAGCGGACTGAACACTGAAGCTTTCTTT. Variable domain in full (rest from reference TRBV19 and TRBJ1-1): DGGITQSPKYLFRKEGQNVTLSCEQNLNHDAMYWYRQDPGQGLRLIYYSQIVNDFQKGDIAEGYSVSREKKESFPLTVTSAQKNPTAFYLCASSIYGSGLNTEAFFGQGTRLTVV.